These 12 T cell receptor beta chains came from one sample sequenced in a study of T cell responses to AZD1222 COVID-19 vaccine. Profiled with immunoSEQ multiplex PCR; TCRdb holds only in-frame clones, not every one. The profile covers 150,000 or so clones, with roughly nine tenths appearing a single time and about 4% taken by the ten largest. Sequences were derived from peripheral blood, sampled 28 days after the second AZD1222 dose. Receptors were obtained from an adult who received the AZD1222 COVID-19 vaccine.

This sequence joins TRBV19 and TRBJ2-3; 8 nucleotides match TRBD2. Germline values: CDR1 LNHDA, CDR2 SQIVND (reference sequence). This CDR3 is 17 amino acids long. The trim removed 6 bases at V and 2 bases at J, leaving 13 bases unmatched. The DNA for the CDR3 is TGTGCCAGTAGACCGGGGGGGCAGAGGTTGTCCACAGATACGCAGTATTTT. It specifies CASRPGGQRLSTDTQYF.

This clone was counted only a few times. The chain couples TRBV7-3 to TRBJ2-6; maybe TRBD1 (5 bases). Germline-derived CDR1 and CDR2 are SGHTA and FQGTGA. CDR3 length: 18 amino acids. V was trimmed by 2 bases and J by 4 bases, leaving 18 bases between them. The chain's CDR3 is CASSLWAGFTSGANVLTF. CDR3 DNA sequence: TGTGCCAGCAGCTTATGGGCAGGGTTTACCTCCGGGGCCAACGTCCTGACTTTC.

The gene calls are TRBV4-3 and TRBJ2-7, with TRBD2 matching over 7 bases. The V and J ends lost 1 base and 2 bases, in that order; junction bases with no gene match: 5. CDR1 is LGHNA and CDR2 is YSLEER in the germline V gene. The CDR3 extends over 15 amino acids. CDR3 loop: CASSQVTGGTYEQYF. In DNA form, the CDR3 reads TGCGCCAGCAGCCAAGTGACGGGAGGTACCTACGAGCAGTACTTC.

The chain employs TRBV14 and TRBJ2-7; D perhaps matches TRBD1 (6 bases). Germline lookup yields CDR1 SGHDN and CDR2 FVKESK. CDR3 length equals 15 residues. V was pared by 2 bases and J by 3 bases, with 14 bases between. This CDR3 is CASSQRTAQLYEQYF. As DNA, the CDR3 is TGTGCCAGCAGCCAAAGGACAGCTCAACTCTACGAGCAGTACTTC.

J is TRBJ2-7 and V is TRBV6-2 or TRBV6-3; 7 nucleotides align to TRBD2. CDR1 MNHEY and CDR2 SVGEGT come from the germline V gene. The trim removed 5 bases at V and 5 bases at J, leaving 9 bases unmatched. The CDR3 consists of 14 residues. The CDR3: CASSPAGRGHEQYF. The CDR3 coding sequence is TGTGCCAGCAGTCCCGCGGGGAGGGGTCACGAGCAGTACTTC.

CDR3: CASSSAKGAPRNEQYF. The CDR3 DNA follows: TGCGCCAGCAGCTCGGCTAAGGGGGCCCCGCGGAACGAGCAGTACTTC. The V call is TRBV5-1, the J call TRBJ2-7; 7 bases are shared with TRBD1. CDR1 SGHRS and CDR2 YFSETQ come from the germline V gene. The CDR3 contains 16 residues. V shed 3 bases and J 5 bases; nucleotides not matched to a gene: 14.

The J gene is TRBJ1-2, the V gene TRBV6-2 or TRBV6-3; D is ambiguous. The CDR3 is 13 amino acids. V was cut by 8 bases and J by 5 bases, with 15 bases left in between. Germline V gene sequence: CDR1 MNHEY, CDR2 SVGEGT. CDR3 protein: CASGSAGRYGYTF. The CDR3 nucleotides are TGTGCCAGCGGTTCAGCCGGGCGGTATGGCTACACCTTC.

The chain couples TRBV5-1 to TRBJ1-4; D gene ambiguous. The CDR3 is 14 amino acids. Germline CDR1 and CDR2: SGHRS and YFSETQ. Trimming cost V 4 bases and J 5 bases, with 12 bases left between them. The CDR3 loop is CASSITGSNEKLFF. The CDR3 bases are TGCGCCAGCAGCATTACGGGGTCGAATGAAAAACTGTTTTTT.

V is TRBV6-1 and J is TRBJ1-6; D not certain. The CDR3 spans 14 residues. Germline-derived CDR1 and CDR2 are MNHNS and SASEGT. Trimming took off 3 bases at V and 7 bases at J, with 10 bases between the two ends. For the CDR3, the DNA is TGTGCCAGCAGTGAGACACTGGGAAATTCACCCCTCCACTTT. This gives the protein CASSETLGNSPLHF.

Regarding this clone: A single base separates this from a much larger clone, so it may be a read error. V usage is TRBV7-8 and J usage is TRBJ1-2; D unclear. Looked up from germline, CDR1 is SGHVS and CDR2 is FQNEAQ. Trimming left V 0 bases short and J 2 bases short, with 4 bases between. The length of the CDR3 is 13 residues. The CDR3 spells CASSLAPNYGYTF. The CDR3 bases are TGTGCCAGCAGCTTAGCCCCGAACTATGGCTACACCTTC. The full variable domain, its missing parts supplied by reference TRBV7-8 and TRBJ1-2, is GAGVSQSPRYKVAKRGQDVALRCDPISGHVSLFWYQQALGQGPEFLTYFQNEAQLDKSGLPSDRFFAERPEGSVSTLKIQRTQQEDSAVYLCASSLAPNYGYTFGSGTRLTVV.

The gene calls are TRBV19 and TRBJ2-2; 13 positions agree with TRBD2. Germline lookup yields CDR1 LNHDA and CDR2 SQIVND (reference sequence). J gave up 4 bases and V 3 bases, and 5 bases lay outside the gene matches. The CDR3 totals 17 residues. The CDR3 loop is CASSIRLAGGFTGELFF. CDR3 coding DNA: TGTGCCAGTAGTATCCGACTAGCGGGAGGCTTCACCGGGGAGCTGTTTTTT.

This clone was detected a few times. This chain connects TRBV5-6 to TRBJ1-6; 9 bases are a match to TRBD1. V dropped 3 bases and J dropped 8; count of bases not matched to a gene: 6. The CDR3 is made up of 15 amino acids. Germline V gene lookup returns CDR1 SGHDT and CDR2 YYEEEE. CDR3 sequence reads: CASSYRDRVYSPLHF. The CDR3 DNA sequence: TGTGCCAGCAGCTACCGGGACAGGGTTTATTCACCCCTCCACTTT.